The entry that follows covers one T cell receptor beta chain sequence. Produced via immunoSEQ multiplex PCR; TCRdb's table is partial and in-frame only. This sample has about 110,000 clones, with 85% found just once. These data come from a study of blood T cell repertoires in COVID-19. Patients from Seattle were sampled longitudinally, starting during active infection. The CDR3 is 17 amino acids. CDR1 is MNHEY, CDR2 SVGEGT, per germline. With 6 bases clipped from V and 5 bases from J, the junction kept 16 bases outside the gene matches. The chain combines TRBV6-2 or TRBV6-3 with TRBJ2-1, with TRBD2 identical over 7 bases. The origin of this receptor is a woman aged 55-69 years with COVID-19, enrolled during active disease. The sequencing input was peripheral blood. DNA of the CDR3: TGTGCCAGCAGCAGCCGCAGGGCGGGGGAGAAAAACAATGAGCAGTTCTTC. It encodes CASSSRRAGEKNNEQFF.